Listed here are 7 T cell receptor beta chains from one sample, sequenced in a study of CD8 T cells in Susac syndrome. An input of 0.5 to 1 ug of RNA was subjected to reverse transcription using random hexamers. TCRdb passed the immunoSEQ multiplex PCR reads through MiXCR, listing each CDR3 protein once. The sample records more than 200,000 distinct CDR3 sequences, approximately 92% being singletons. Sample: CD4+ T cells from PBMCs. The source of these receptors is a human donor with multiple sclerosis.

This chain uses TRBV30 with TRBJ1-2; D ambiguous. Deletions cut 3 bases from V and 2 bases from J, with 13 bases between. From germline, CDR1 is GTSNPN and CDR2 SVGIG (reference sequence). The CDR3 extends over 14 amino acids. This chain's CDR3 is CAWSERAWNYGYTF. The CDR3 DNA follows: TGTGCCTGGAGCGAGAGGGCCTGGAACTATGGCTACACCTTC.

The chain joins TRBV14 to TRBJ2-1; D is undetermined. The CDR3 consists of 16 residues. Deletions cut 8 bases from V and 2 bases from J, with 19 bases between. Germline-derived CDR1 and CDR2 are SGHDN and FVKESK. The CDR3 region is CASGPYLEQTYNEQFF. The DNA of the CDR3 is TGTGCCAGCGGACCCTATTTAGAGCAAACCTACAATGAGCAGTTCTTC. Drawing the rest from reference TRBV14 and TRBJ2-1, the complete variable domain is EAGVTQFPSHSVIEKGQTVTLRCDPISGHDNLYWYRRVMGKEIKFLLHFVKESKQDESGMPNNRFLAERTGGTYSTLKVQPAELEDSGVYFCASGPYLEQTYNEQFFGPGTRLTVL.

This clonotype was observed a handful of times. The chain recombines TRBV3-1 with TRBJ2-1; possibly TRBD2 for D (6 bases). Germline CDR1 reads LGHDT; CDR2 reads YNNKEL (reference sequence). Trimming stripped 4 bases from V and 5 bases from J, with 21 bases between. The CDR3 covers 17 residues. CDR3 coding DNA: TGTGCCAGCAGCCCCCCCTTCGGAGGGCCTTCTAACAATGAGCAGTTCTTC. Translating gives CASSPPFGGPSNNEQFF.

This clonotype has a single count. The chain couples TRBV15 to TRBJ1-2; D not resolved. Germline assignment: CDR1 LNHNV and CDR2 YYDKDF (reference sequence). The CDR3 totals 14 residues. The ends were cut back, 1 base at V and 7 bases at J, with 13 bases in the middle. The CDR3 DNA sequence: TGTGCCACCAGCAGAGGCGGGAAGTCCACTGGCTACACCTTC. It yields the protein CATSRGGKSTGYTF.

This clonotype was recorded once. The chain couples TRBV28 to TRBJ1-6; 7 bases match TRBD1. V trimming: 6 bases; J trimming: 7 bases; junction bases outside the gene matches: 6. CDR1 is MDHEN, CDR2 SYDVKM, per germline. The length of the CDR3 is 14 residues. CDR3 DNA sequence: TGTGCCAGCAGACCCGGGACAGCAAATTCACCCCTCCACTTT. It encodes CASRPGTANSPLHF.

J is TRBJ1-5 and V is TRBV5-1; tentatively, D is TRBD1 (5 bases). Germline loops: CDR1 SGHRS, CDR2 YFSETQ. The ends were cut back, 4 bases at V and 4 bases at J, with 9 bases in the middle. The CDR3 extends over 13 amino acids. This CDR3 is CASSTGPNQPQHF. The CDR3, as DNA: TGCGCCAGCAGCACGGGGCCTAATCAGCCCCAGCATTTT.

This chain uses TRBV7-3 with TRBJ2-1; TRBD1 is a possible D gene (6 bases). CDR3 length: 13 residues. In germline, CDR1 is SGHTA, CDR2 FQGTGA. V was pared by 5 bases and J by 7 bases, with 12 bases between. The CDR3 DNA is TGTGCCAGCAGCCAAGACAGGTTGAATGAGCAGTTCTTC. This codes for CASSQDRLNEQFF.